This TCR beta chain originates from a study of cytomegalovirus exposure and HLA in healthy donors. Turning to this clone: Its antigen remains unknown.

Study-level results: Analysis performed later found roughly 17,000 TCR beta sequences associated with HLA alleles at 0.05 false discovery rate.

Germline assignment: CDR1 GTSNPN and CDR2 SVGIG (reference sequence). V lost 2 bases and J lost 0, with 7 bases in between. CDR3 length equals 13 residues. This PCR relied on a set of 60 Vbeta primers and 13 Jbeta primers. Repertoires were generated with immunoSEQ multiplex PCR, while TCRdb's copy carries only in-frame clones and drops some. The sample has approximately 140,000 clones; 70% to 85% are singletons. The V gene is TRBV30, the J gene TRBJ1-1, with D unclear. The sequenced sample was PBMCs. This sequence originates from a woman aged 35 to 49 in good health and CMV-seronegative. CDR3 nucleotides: TGTGCCTGGAGTTCAGACATGAACACTGAAGCTTTCTTT. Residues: CAWSSDMNTEAFF.